This paragraph reports one T cell receptor (beta chain). Germline V gives CDR1 SGHTA, CDR2 FQGTGA. After removal of 2 bases from V and 5 bases from J, the junction contained 19 bases not matched to a gene. The CDR3 is 20 amino acids. Per the original data handling: Nucleated cell counts were estimated from reference gene primer amplification. Repertoires were generated with immunoSEQ multiplex PCR, while TCRdb's copy carries only in-frame clones and drops some. V and J calls and clone size are given by that table; D and trimming were obtained from the DNA. The sample has about 140,000 clones, roughly 73% seen once. The data were obtained in a study of blood T cell repertoires in COVID-19. On the study more broadly: Researchers got acute and convalescent COVID-19 samples from the United States, Italy and Spain.

The chain links TRBV7-3 to TRBJ2-1, with 9 bases aligning to TRBD2. The source is a woman aged 45-59 years with active or convalescent COVID-19. Sequenced sample: peripheral blood. The CDR3: CASSLGRAGGPLRTDNEQFF. The CDR3 region has the DNA TGTGCCAGCAGCTTAGGAAGGGCGGGAGGGCCGTTACGGACCGACAATGAGCAGTTCTTC.